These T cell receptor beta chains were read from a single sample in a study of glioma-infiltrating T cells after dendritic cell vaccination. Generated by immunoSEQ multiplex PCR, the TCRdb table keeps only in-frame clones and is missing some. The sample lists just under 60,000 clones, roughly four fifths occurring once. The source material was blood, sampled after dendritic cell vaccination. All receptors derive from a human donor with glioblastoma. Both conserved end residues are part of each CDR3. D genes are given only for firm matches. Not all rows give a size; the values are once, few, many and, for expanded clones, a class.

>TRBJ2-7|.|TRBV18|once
TGTGCCAGCTCACCAGGGGACACCTACGAGCAGTACTTC
CASSPGDTYEQYF
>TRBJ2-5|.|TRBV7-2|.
TGTGCCAGCACCCACTCGGAGACCCAGTACTTC
CASTHSETQYF
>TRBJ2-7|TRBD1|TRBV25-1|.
TGTGCCATCTTGAGTGGGACAGGGGGCGGGTACGAGCAGTACTTC
CAILSGTGGGYEQYF
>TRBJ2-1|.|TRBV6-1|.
TGTGCCAGCAAGAGCTCCTACAATGAGCAGTTCTTC
CASKSSYNEQFF
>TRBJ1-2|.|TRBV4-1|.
TGCGCCAGCAGCCAAGTTATGGCCACCTATGGCTACACCTTC
CASSQVMATYGYTF
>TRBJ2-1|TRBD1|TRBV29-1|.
TGCAGCGTTAACAGGGGGAAGAATGAGCAGTTCTTC
CSVNRGKNEQFF
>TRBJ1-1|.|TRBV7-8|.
TGTGCCAGCAGCGGCAGGGATATGAACACTGAAGCTTTCTTT
CASSGRDMNTEAFF
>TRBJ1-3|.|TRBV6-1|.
TGTGCCAGCCGGGGGGGAGCTAACTCTGGAAACACCATATATTTT
CASRGGANSGNTIYF
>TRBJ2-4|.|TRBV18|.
TGTGCCAGCTCACCATTTACGGGGGAAATAGCCAAAAACATTCAGTACTTC
CASSPFTGEIAKNIQYF
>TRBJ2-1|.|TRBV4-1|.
TGCGCCAGCAGCCAAGATCATTATAGATACAATGAGCAGTTCTTC
CASSQDHYRYNEQFF
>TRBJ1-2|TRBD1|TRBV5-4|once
TGTGCCAGCGGACCACCCAGGGGGCATGGTGGCTACACCTTC
CASGPPRGHGGYTF
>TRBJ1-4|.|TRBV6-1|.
TGTGCCAGTTGGGGGGGTACGGGAAAACTGTTTTTT
CASWGGTGKLFF
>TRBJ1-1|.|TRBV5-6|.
TGTGCCAGCAGCCCGGAACAGGGTTGGACTGAAGCTTTCTTT
CASSPEQGWTEAFF
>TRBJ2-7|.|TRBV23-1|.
TGCGCCAGCAGTCCCGACGTCGGCTCCTACTACGAGCAGTACTTC
CASSPDVGSYYEQYF
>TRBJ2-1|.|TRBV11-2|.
TGTGCCAGCAGCCCCAGCGGTTCCTACAATGAGCAGTTCTTC
CASSPSGSYNEQFF
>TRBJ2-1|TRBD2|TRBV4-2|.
TGTGCCAGCAGCCAAGACCCTGGGACTAGCGGAAATGAGCAGTTCTTC
CASSQDPGTSGNEQFF
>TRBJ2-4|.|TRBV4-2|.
TGTGCCAGCAGCCAAGCTGTTCACGTGAGCAACATTCAGTACTTC
CASSQAVHVSNIQYF
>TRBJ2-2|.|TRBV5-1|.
TGCGCCAGCAGCTCGGTGGGGGGGCGCGACACCGGGGAGCTGTTTTTT
CASSSVGGRDTGELFF